The TCR beta chain described here comes from a study of cytomegalovirus exposure and HLA in healthy donors. Note on this clone: Its antigen is unknown.

With 7 bases removed from V and 1 base from J, the gap between germline ends came to 5 bases. Germline assignment: CDR1 PRHDT and CDR2 FYEKMQ (reference sequence). The CDR3 is made up of 12 amino acids. Broader study findings: There were a few CMV-associated chains whose specificity for CMV antigens was confirmed in vitro. Subsequent analysis of the 120 or so validation repertoires found a tendency for first-cohort TCR clusters to co-occur. As was reported, the classifier diagnosed cytomegalovirus status with high specificity and sensitivity.

Produced via immunoSEQ multiplex PCR; TCRdb's table is partial and in-frame only. Of about 260,000 clones listed, about 90% were seen once; the top ten hold around 3.1%. This TCR derives from a woman aged 25 to 45 in good health and CMV-seronegative. The sequenced sample was PBMCs. The genes are TRBV13 and TRBJ1-5; D not certain. CDR3 sequence reads: CASKRSNQPQHF. The CDR3 DNA is TGTGCCAGCAAGAGGAGCAATCAGCCCCAGCATTTT.